This T cell receptor (beta chain) was captured by sequencing in a study of T cells in localized non-small cell lung cancer. Produced via immunoSEQ multiplex PCR; TCRdb's table is partial and in-frame only. The sample includes 25,000 to 35,000 clones, 70% to 90% of them seen just once. CDR1 is KGHSH, CDR2 LQKENI, per germline. Trimming removed 3 bases at V and 7 bases at J, with 15 bases between. The CDR3 spans 14 residues. The V gene is TRBV18, the J gene TRBJ1-1; D perhaps matches TRBD1 (6 bases). This sample comprised peripheral blood, obtained before any cancer treatment. The clonotype originates from a woman aged 35 to 69 with stage I lung adenocarcinoma. The CDR3 region has the DNA TGTGCCAGCTCACCTCCCGGACAGCCGATTGAAGCTTTCTTT. It specifies CASSPPGQPIEAFF.